One T cell receptor beta chain is described in this entry. As yet, its antigen is unknown. Germline CDR1 is SQVTM and CDR2 is ANQGSEA. This CDR3 has 13 amino acids. These data belong to a study of post-analysis software for immune sequencing data. Overall study context: Clinical courses comprised relapsing-remitting, secondary progressive and progressive-relapsing multiple sclerosis.

Study results and limitations: There was significantly lower normalized Chao1 diversity in multiple sclerosis patients than in controls. Relative to controls, patients had 4 or 5 TRBV segments at higher frequency, with TRBV5-6, TRBV5-1 and TRBV20-1 among these.

The TCR beta cDNA libraries contained unique molecular identifiers. TCRdb independently ran MiXCR on the PCR reads; one entry per CDR3 protein. The table includes hundreds of thousands of distinct CDR3 sequences, around 50% detected once. This TCR derives from a girl between 10 and 17 years old with multiple sclerosis. The sequenced sample consisted of blood. This chain joins TRBV29-1 and TRBJ2-7, with TRBD2 matching over 8 bases. The end of the DNA fits TRBJ2-5 better, so the J call may be wrong. The CDR3 DNA reads as TGCAGCACCACCCGGAGCGGGAGAGTGACCCAGTACTTC. Its protein product is CSTTRSGRVTQYF.